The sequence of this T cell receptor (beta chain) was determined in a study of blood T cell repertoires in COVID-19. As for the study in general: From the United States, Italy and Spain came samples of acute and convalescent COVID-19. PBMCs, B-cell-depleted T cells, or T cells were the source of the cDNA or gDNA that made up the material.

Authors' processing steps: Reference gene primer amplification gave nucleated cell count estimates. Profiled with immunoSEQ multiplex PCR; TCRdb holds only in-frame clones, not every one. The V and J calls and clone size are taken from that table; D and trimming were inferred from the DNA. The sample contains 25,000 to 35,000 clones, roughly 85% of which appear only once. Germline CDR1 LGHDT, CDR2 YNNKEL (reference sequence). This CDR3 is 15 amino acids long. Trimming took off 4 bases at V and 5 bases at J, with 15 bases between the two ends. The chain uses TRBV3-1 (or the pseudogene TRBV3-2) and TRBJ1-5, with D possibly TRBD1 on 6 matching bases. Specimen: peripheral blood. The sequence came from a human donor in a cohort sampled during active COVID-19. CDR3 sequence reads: CASSLLPGADQPQHF. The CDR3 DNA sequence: TGTGCCAGCAGCCTTCTCCCAGGGGCGGATCAGCCCCAGCATTTT.